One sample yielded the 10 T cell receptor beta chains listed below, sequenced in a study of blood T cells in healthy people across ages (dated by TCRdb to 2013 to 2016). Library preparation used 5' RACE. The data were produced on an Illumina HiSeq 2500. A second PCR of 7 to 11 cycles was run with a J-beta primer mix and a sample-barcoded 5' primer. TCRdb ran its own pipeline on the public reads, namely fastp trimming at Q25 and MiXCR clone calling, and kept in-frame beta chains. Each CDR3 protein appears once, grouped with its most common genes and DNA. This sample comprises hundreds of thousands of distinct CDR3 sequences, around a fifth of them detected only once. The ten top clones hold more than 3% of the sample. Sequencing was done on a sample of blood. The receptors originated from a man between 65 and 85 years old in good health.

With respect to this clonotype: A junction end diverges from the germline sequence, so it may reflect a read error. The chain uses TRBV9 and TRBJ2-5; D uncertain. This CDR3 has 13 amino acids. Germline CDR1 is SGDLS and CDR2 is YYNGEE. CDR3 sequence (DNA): TGTGCCAGCAGCCTCCGGGCCCAAGAGGCCCAGTACTTC. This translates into CASSLRAQEAQYF.

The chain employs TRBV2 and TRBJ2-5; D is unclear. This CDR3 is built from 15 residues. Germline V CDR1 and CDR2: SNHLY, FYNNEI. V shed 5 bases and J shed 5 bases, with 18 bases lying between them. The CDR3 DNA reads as TGTGCCAGCAGTAATAGCCCAGGTTCGGTCGAGACCCAGTACTTC. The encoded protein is CASSNSPGSVETQYF.

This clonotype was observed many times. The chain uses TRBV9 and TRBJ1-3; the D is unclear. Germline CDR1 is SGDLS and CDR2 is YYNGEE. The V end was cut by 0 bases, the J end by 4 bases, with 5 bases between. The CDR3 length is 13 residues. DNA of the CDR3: TGTGCCAGCAGCGTAGAAGGGGGAAACACCATATATTTT. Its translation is CASSVEGGNTIYF. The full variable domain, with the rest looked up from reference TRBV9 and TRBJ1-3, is DSGVTQTPKHLITATGQRVTLRCSPRSGDLSVYWYQQSLDQGLQFLIQYYNGEERAKGNILERFSAQQFPDLHSELNLSSLELGDSALYFCASSVEGGNTIYFGEGSWLTVV.

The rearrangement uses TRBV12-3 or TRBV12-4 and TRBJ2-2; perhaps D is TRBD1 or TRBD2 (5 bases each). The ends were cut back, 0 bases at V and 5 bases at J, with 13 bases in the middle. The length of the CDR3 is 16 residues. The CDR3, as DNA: TGTGCCAGCAGTTTAGCGAGGGACCCAGGGACCGGGGAGCTGTTTTTT. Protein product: CASSLARDPGTGELFF.

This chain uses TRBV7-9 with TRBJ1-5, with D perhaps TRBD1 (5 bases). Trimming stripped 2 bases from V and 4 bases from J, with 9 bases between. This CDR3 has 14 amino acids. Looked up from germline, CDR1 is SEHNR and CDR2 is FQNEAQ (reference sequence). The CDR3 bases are TGTGCCAGCAGCTTACCAGGGAGAAATCAGCCCCAGCATTTT. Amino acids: CASSLPGRNQPQHF.

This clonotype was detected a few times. CDR3 loop: CASSWERGRIIYEQYF. The CDR3 nucleotides read TGTGCCAGCAGTTGGGAGCGTGGGAGAATAATCTACGAGCAGTACTTC. The rearrangement joins TRBV6-2 or TRBV6-3 to TRBJ2-5; TRBD2 might be the D (5 bases). The DNA end favors TRBJ2-7, so the J call may be wrong. Germline V gene data show CDR1 as MNHEY and CDR2 as SVGEGT. CDR3 length: 16 residues.

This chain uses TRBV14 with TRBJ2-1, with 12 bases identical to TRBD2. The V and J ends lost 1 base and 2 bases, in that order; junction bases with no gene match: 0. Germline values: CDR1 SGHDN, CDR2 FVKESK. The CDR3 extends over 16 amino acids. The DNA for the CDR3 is TGTGCCAGCAGCCAAGGACTAGCGGGGGCCTACAATGAGCAGTTCTTC. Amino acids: CASSQGLAGAYNEQFF.

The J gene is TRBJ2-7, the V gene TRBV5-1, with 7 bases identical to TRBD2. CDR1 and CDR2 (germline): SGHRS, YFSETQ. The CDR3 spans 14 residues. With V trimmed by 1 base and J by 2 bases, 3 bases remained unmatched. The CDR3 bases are TGCGCCAGCAGCTTGAGACTAGCCACCTACGAGCAGTACTTC. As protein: CASSLRLATYEQYF. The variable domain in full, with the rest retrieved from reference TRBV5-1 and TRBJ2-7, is KAGVTQTPRYLIKTRGQQVTLSCSPISGHRSVSWYQQTPGQGLQFLFEYFSETQRNKGNFPGRFSGRQFSNSRSEMNVSTLELGDSALYLCASSLRLATYEQYFGPGTRLTVT.

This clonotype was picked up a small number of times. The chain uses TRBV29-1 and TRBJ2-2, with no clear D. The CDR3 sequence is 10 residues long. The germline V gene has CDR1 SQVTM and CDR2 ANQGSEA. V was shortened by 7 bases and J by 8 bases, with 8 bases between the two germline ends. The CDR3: CSALMGELFF. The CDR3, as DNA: TGCAGCGCTCTCATGGGGGAGCTGTTTTTT.

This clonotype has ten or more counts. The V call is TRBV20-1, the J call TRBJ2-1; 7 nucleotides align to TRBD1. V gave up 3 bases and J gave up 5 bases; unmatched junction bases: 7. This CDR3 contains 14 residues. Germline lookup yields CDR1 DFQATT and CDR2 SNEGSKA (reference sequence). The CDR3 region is CSASGDRDHNEQFF. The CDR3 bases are TGCAGTGCTAGCGGCGACAGGGACCACAATGAGCAGTTCTTC.